This section outlines one T cell receptor beta chain sequence together with its context. The antigen is not known. Generated by immunoSEQ multiplex PCR, the TCRdb table keeps only in-frame clones and is missing some. The sample consists of about 45,000 clones, 50% to 75% of them appearing once. This sample is part of a study of cytotoxic CD8 clonotypes in ibrutinib-treated CLL. Across the study: Timing of response sample collection was a median approximately twelve months after treatment start, with a range of 6 to 36.

CDR3 length: 14 amino acids. The germline V gene encodes CDR1 SGHRS and CDR2 YFSETQ. The V and J ends lost 1 base and 7 bases respectively, with 11 bases between them. Broader study findings: Progressing patients had sampling times that differed from those of sustained-remission patients. Public clonotypes showed up rarely, and on treatment they shrank or held steady.

This chain joins TRBV5-1 and TRBJ2-2, with TRBD1 as a possible D gene (6 bases). The sequence came from a human donor with chronic lymphocytic leukemia. The starting material was PBMCs, obtained after 24 months of ibrutinib treatment. CDR3 in amino acids: CASSLRQGIGELFF. The DNA for the CDR3 is TGCGCCAGCAGCTTGCGGCAGGGGATCGGGGAGCTGTTTTTT.